A selection of T cell receptor beta chains follows, all from one sample in a study of a mutant IDH1 vaccine in newly diagnosed glioma. These receptors are not linked to any known antigen. Clones were read by immunoSEQ multiplex PCR, and TCRdb kept only the in-frame ones, dropping some. Counted here are 45,000 to 65,000 clones, around 80% occurring once; the ten biggest clones make up 7.5% to 10%. Sequenced material: PBMCs, taken from a glioma patient whose treatment included an IDH1 peptide vaccine. The source of these receptors is a woman aged 35 to 49 with glioma. Some clones in this sample may be carry-over from other donors' samples. The CDR3 runs from the conserved cysteine through the conserved F or W. D genes are given only for firm matches. Some rows mark clone size as missing; the rest say once, few, many or name a class of expanded clone.

DNA | CDR3 | J | size | V | D
TGTGCCTGGACCGTTTCGGGGAGCTCTGGAAACACCATATATTTT | CAWTVSGSSGNTIYF | TRBJ1-3 | . | TRBV30 | .
TGTGCCAGCAGCCGCGAGGGGGCGGGAGAGACCCAGTACTTC | CASSREGAGETQYF | TRBJ2-5 | . | TRBV11-1 | TRBD1
TGTGCCAGCAGTTCCGGGACGGTCGGCTACACCTTC | CASSSGTVGYTF | TRBJ1-2 | . | TRBV5-8 | .
TGTGCCAGCAGCCTCCCCGGAGGGGGCGATTCGAGGGAGACCCAGTACTTC | CASSLPGGGDSRETQYF | TRBJ2-5 | . | TRBV9 | .
TGTGCCAGCAGCAAAGTACAGGGGGCAATAGGAGAGACCCAGTACTTC | CASSKVQGAIGETQYF | TRBJ2-5 | . | TRBV21-1 | .
TGTGCCAGCAGCCCGGACAGGGGGCGATACGAGCAGTACTTC | CASSPDRGRYEQYF | TRBJ2-7 | . | TRBV2 | TRBD1
TGCGCCAGCAGCCGTACAGGGGCTAGCACAGATACGCAGTATTTT | CASSRTGASTDTQYF | TRBJ2-3 | once | TRBV5-1 | TRBD1
TGCGCCAGCAGCCAGAGTACCAGGTTCACTGAAGCTTTCTTT | CASSQSTRFTEAFF | TRBJ1-1 | . | TRBV4-1 | .
TGTGCCAGCTCAGAAGGGGCCTATACTAGGGGCTACACCTTC | CASSEGAYTRGYTF | TRBJ1-2 | . | TRBV18 | .
TGTGCCACGACCGCGGACCGCAATAATTCACCCCTCCACTTT | CATTADRNNSPLHF | TRBJ1-6 | . | TRBV6-5 | .
TGTGCCAGTAGTATTGGACAGTTAGGGAGCACTGAAGCTTTCTTT | CASSIGQLGSTEAFF | TRBJ1-1 | . | TRBV19 | .
TGCGCCAGCAGCTTGGACCAAATAGGCTACCACTCTGGAAACACCATATATTTT | CASSLDQIGYHSGNTIYF | TRBJ1-3 | . | TRBV5-1 | .
TGTGCCAGCAGTGGGGACTACTGGGCGGGGGTCGGAGAGACCCAGTACTTC | CASSGDYWAGVGETQYF | TRBJ2-5 | . | TRBV6-1 | TRBD2
TGTGCCAGCAGTGAAACAGGGGTGTTTCAGCCCCAGCATTTT | CASSETGVFQPQHF | TRBJ1-5 | . | TRBV2 | TRBD1
TGTGCCAGCAGTTTTGGGCTGCCTGGAGCCTACGAGCAGTACTTC | CASSFGLPGAYEQYF | TRBJ2-7 | once | TRBV27 | .
TGTGCCAGCAGCTTAAGTAGCGGGGGGCATAATCCCGGGGAGCTGTTTTTT | CASSLSSGGHNPGELFF | TRBJ2-2 | . | TRBV7-8 | TRBD2
TGTGCCAGCAGCCCAGGACGTATGTCCTCCTACGAGCAGTACTTC | CASSPGRMSSYEQYF | TRBJ2-7 | . | TRBV2 | .
TGCGCCAGCAGCTGGGGGACGGGGCTAGACACTGAAGCTTTCTTT | CASSWGTGLDTEAFF | TRBJ1-1 | . | TRBV5-1 | .
TGTGCCAGCAGCTTGGGGGTCGTTACTGAAGCTTTCTTT | CASSLGVVTEAFF | TRBJ1-1 | . | TRBV11-2 | .
TGCAGCGGATACAGGGTGAGATCTGAAGCTTTCTTT | CSGYRVRSEAFF | TRBJ1-1 | . | TRBV29-1 | .
TGTGCCAGCTCCATAGCGGGGAGCTCCTACAATGAGCAGTTCTTC | CASSIAGSSYNEQFF | TRBJ2-1 | . | TRBV6-4 | TRBD2
TGTGCCAGCAGCTCACAGGGGGCCGACTACAATGAGCAGTTCTTC | CASSSQGADYNEQFF | TRBJ2-1 | . | TRBV2 | TRBD1
TGTGCCAGCTCACCACCCGGGGGTAAGGAGAACACTGAAGCTTTCTTT | CASSPPGGKENTEAFF | TRBJ1-1 | . | TRBV18 | .
TGTGCCAGCAGCAAAGCGCTTTGTGGGTCTGGGGCCAACGTCCTGACTTTC | CASSKALCGSGANVLTF | TRBJ2-6 | . | TRBV21-1 | .
TGTGCCAGCAGCCAAGTTGCAGGCCCCAATCAGCCCCAGCATTTT | CASSQVAGPNQPQHF | TRBJ1-5 | . | TRBV4-2 | .
TGTGCCTGGGACAGAAACACTGAAGCTTTCTTT | CAWDRNTEAFF | TRBJ1-1 | . | TRBV30 | .
TGTGCTTCGAGGAGGGAAGGAGAAAAACTGTTTTTT | CASRREGEKLFF | TRBJ1-4 | . | TRBV2 | .
TGTGCCACCTCCGGGACAGGGGTCCATAATCAGCCCCAGCATTTT | CATSGTGVHNQPQHF | TRBJ1-5 | . | TRBV19 | TRBD1
TGTGCCAGCAGCCCTAGATACGACCAGTACTTC | CASSPRYDQYF | TRBJ2-5 | . | TRBV5-8 | .
TGTGCCAGCAGCGTAGGCACGGATTCCTACAATGAGCAGTTCTTC | CASSVGTDSYNEQFF | TRBJ2-1 | once | TRBV9 | .
TGCGCCAGCAGTCAGAACTTCGGAGGACCCAGAAGCACAGATACGCAGTATTTT | CASSQNFGGPRSTDTQYF | TRBJ2-3 | . | TRBV10-2 | .
TGTGCCAGCAGCTGGGGACTCCCAGGGCGTGACACTGAAGCTTTCTTT | CASSWGLPGRDTEAFF | TRBJ1-1 | . | TRBV7-8 | .
TGTGCCTGGAGTCGGACAGGTGGGCACACTGAAGCTTTCTTT | CAWSRTGGHTEAFF | TRBJ1-1 | few | TRBV30 | TRBD1
TGCGCCAGCAGCTTACCCAGCTTTGAAGCTTTCTTT | CASSLPSFEAFF | TRBJ1-1 | . | TRBV5-1 | .
TGCGCCAGCAGCCAAGAAGGGGTCCAACTGAGCACAGATACGCAGTATTTT | CASSQEGVQLSTDTQYF | TRBJ2-3 | . | TRBV4-3 | .
TGTGCCAGCAGCGTAGAGCTAGCGGGGGAAGGGAACACCGGGGAGCTGTTTTTT | CASSVELAGEGNTGELFF | TRBJ2-2 | few | TRBV9 | TRBD2
TGTGCCAGCTCACCAACAGGGGACACCGGGGAGCTGTTTTTT | CASSPTGDTGELFF | TRBJ2-2 | . | TRBV18 | TRBD1
TGCGCCAGCAGCCCCGAGGACAGGGTACCCTACGAGCAGTACTTC | CASSPEDRVPYEQYF | TRBJ2-7 | . | TRBV4-1 | TRBD1
TGCGCCAGCAGCTTGGTTGGCAGCGGGCTCGGCACAGATACGCAGTATTTT | CASSLVGSGLGTDTQYF | TRBJ2-3 | . | TRBV5-1 | .
TGTGCCTGGAGTCAAAGACAGGACAATGAGCAGTTCTTC | CAWSQRQDNEQFF | TRBJ2-1 | few | TRBV30 | .
TGTGCCAGCAGCTTAGCGGGACAGGGGGCATACGAGCAGTACTTC | CASSLAGQGAYEQYF | TRBJ2-7 | . | TRBV7-2 | TRBD1
TGTGCCAGCAGCATGGGGCCCCAGCATTTT | CASSMGPQHF | TRBJ1-5 | . | TRBV6-1 | .
TGTGCCAGCAGTTACGCTGGGGGCAATCAGCCCCAGCATTTT | CASSYAGGNQPQHF | TRBJ1-5 | . | TRBV27 | .
TGCGCCAGCAGCCCCAGACAGGGGGGCATTGACACTGAAGCTTTCTTT | CASSPRQGGIDTEAFF | TRBJ1-1 | . | TRBV5-1 | TRBD1
TGTGCCAGCAGTGCCTCCCGCTTAAACTTGAACACTGAAGCTTTCTTT | CASSASRLNLNTEAFF | TRBJ1-1 | . | TRBV27 | .
TGTGCCAGCAGCTTCAGCGCGGACAGCTCCTACGAGCAGTACTTC | CASSFSADSSYEQYF | TRBJ2-7 | once | TRBV9 | .
TGCGCCAGCAGCTTGGGGCTTGTCTCCTACGAGCAGTACTTC | CASSLGLVSYEQYF | TRBJ2-7 | . | TRBV5-1 | .
TGTGCCAGCAGCTTATTGGACACTGAAGCTTTCTTT | CASSLLDTEAFF | TRBJ1-1 | few | TRBV7-9 | .
TGTGCCAGCTCACCACGGCAGGGGGCAGGTATTCAGTACTTC | CASSPRQGAGIQYF | TRBJ2-4 | . | TRBV18 | TRBD1
TGTGCCAGCTCACCACCCCCGGACAGGGGGCGAGGCGGGGAGCTGTTTTTT | CASSPPPDRGRGGELFF | TRBJ2-2 | . | TRBV18 | TRBD1
TGTGCCAGCAGCAATCGAGTCACTAGCGGGGGTCGAAAGACCCAGTACTTC | CASSNRVTSGGRKTQYF | TRBJ2-5 | once | TRBV7-9 | TRBD2
TGTGCCAGCAGTAAACGGACAGGGACTCGGGAGCAGTACTTC | CASSKRTGTREQYF | TRBJ2-7 | few | TRBV6-5 | TRBD1
TGCGCCAGCAGCTTCAACCCAGGAGGCGAGCAGTACTTC | CASSFNPGGEQYF | TRBJ2-7 | . | TRBV5-1 | .